This entry lists 9 T cell receptor beta chains sequenced from one sample in a study of CD8 T cells in Susac syndrome. Random hexamers primed reverse transcription of about 0.5 to 1 ug RNA. MiXCR, applied by TCRdb to the immunoSEQ multiplex PCR reads, yields one record per CDR3 protein. The profile shows approximately 79,000 distinct CDR3 sequences, 93% of them singletons. Specimen: CD8+ T cells from PBMCs. The receptors were sampled from a human donor with Susac syndrome.

The chain links TRBV20-1 to TRBJ1-2, with TRBD1 identical over 11 bases. The V gene end was trimmed by 4 bases and the J gene end by 6 bases; junction bases not matched to a gene: 7. Germline-derived CDR1 and CDR2 are DFQATT and SNEGSKA (reference sequence). This CDR3 contains 14 residues. In nucleotides, the CDR3 is TGCAGTGCTAAAATTGGACAGGGGGCAAATGGCTACACCTTC. This encodes CSAKIGQGANGYTF.

The genes are TRBV9 and TRBJ2-7; TRBD2 matches at 7 bases. V dropped 3 bases and J dropped 6; count of bases not matched to a gene: 9. Germline values: CDR1 SGDLS, CDR2 YYNGEE. The CDR3 runs to 14 residues. The CDR3 loop reads CASSAGNPGGEQYF. CDR3 coding DNA: TGTGCCAGCAGCGCCGGAAATCCGGGAGGCGAGCAGTACTTC.

This chain links TRBV14 with TRBJ2-7; 9 bases are a match to TRBD1. The CDR3 runs 13 residues. Looked up from germline, CDR1 is SGHDN and CDR2 is FVKESK. J lost 7 bases, V lost 3 bases, and 4 bases had no gene match. DNA of the CDR3: TGTGCCAGCAGCCAGGACAGGGGAAATGAGCAGTACTTC. This codes for CASSQDRGNEQYF.

This chain connects TRBV15 to TRBJ2-1; 7 bases fit TRBD2. V lost 5 bases to trimming and J lost 12 bases; unmatched junction nucleotides: 4. The CDR3 is 11 amino acids. In germline, CDR1 is LNHNV, CDR2 YYDKDF (reference sequence). CDR3 loop: CATSGGLVQFF. In DNA form, the CDR3 reads TGTGCCACCAGCGGCGGACTAGTGCAGTTCTTC.

The chain recombines TRBV6-1 with TRBJ1-2, with D possibly matching TRBD1 (6 bases). Trimming removed 6 bases from V and 4 bases from J, with 18 bases in between. From germline, CDR1 is MNHNS and CDR2 SASEGT. The CDR3 sequence is 15 residues long. The CDR3 DNA is TGTGCCAGCAGCCCCGGACAGAGTGGGGCCTATGGCTACACCTTC. Protein sequence: CASSPGQSGAYGYTF.

The V gene is TRBV12-5, the J gene TRBJ1-1, with D perhaps matching TRBD1 (5 bases). Looked up from germline, CDR1 is LGHNT and CDR2 is FRNRAP. Trimming took off 1 base at V and 4 bases at J, with 7 bases between the two ends. The CDR3 is 13 residues long. The CDR3 sequence: CASGLGGSTEAFF. The DNA of the CDR3 is TGTGCTAGTGGTTTGGGGGGGTCCACTGAAGCTTTCTTT.

The V call is TRBV20-1, the J call TRBJ1-2; possibly TRBD1 for D (5 bases). This CDR3 is 13 amino acids long. V lost 5 bases and J 8 bases, leaving 18 bases between the germline ends. Looked up from germline, CDR1 is DFQATT and CDR2 is SNEGSKA (reference sequence). CDR3 region: CSASPPGTGGYTF. CDR3 in DNA: TGCAGTGCTTCACCTCCAGGGACGGGCGGCTACACCTTC.

This chain connects TRBV10-3 to TRBJ1-3, with no clear D. Germline V gene sequence: CDR1 ENHRY, CDR2 SYGVKD. The CDR3 is made up of 15 amino acids. V lost 2 bases, J lost 0 bases, and 8 bases lay in between. The DNA for the CDR3 is TGTGCCATCAGTGAGGGAAGGAGCTCTGGAAACACCATATATTTT. It specifies CAISEGRSSGNTIYF.

The V and J genes are TRBV19 and TRBJ1-5; possibly TRBD1 for D (6 bases). Germline V gene sequence: CDR1 LNHDA, CDR2 SQIVND (reference sequence). V gave up 7 bases and J gave up 8 bases, with 21 bases separating them. The CDR3 runs 15 residues. The CDR3: CASNGGRLVEEPQHF. CDR3 bases: TGTGCCAGTAACGGGGGGCGGCTCGTGGAGGAGCCCCAGCATTTT.